This T cell receptor beta chain originates from a study of T-cell memory formation after mild COVID-19. Whole-study results and caveats: Day 15 to 85 contracting clones showed balanced CD4/CD8; day 15 to 37 expanders favored CD4+.

The CDR3 is 14 amino acids. V was pared by 4 bases and J by 5 bases, with 15 bases between. Germline loops: CDR1 MNHNY, CDR2 SVGAGI (reference sequence). A single record per CDR3 protein comes from TCRdb applying MiXCR to the 5' RACE reads. The sample lists about 310,000 distinct CDR3 sequences; approximately 20% were seen once. This clonotype has more than one count but fewer than ten. What it recognizes is unknown. The clonotype was recovered from a young man who had mild COVID-19 (a few samples of this study predate the infection). Cell type and time point are not known. The specimen sequenced was PBMCs or a T cell subset sorted from them (not recorded which). This chain joins TRBV6-6 and TRBJ2-7; D is perhaps TRBD2 (6 bases). DNA of the CDR3: TGTGCCAGCAGTTTCCTCCCGGGGGACGACGAGCAGTACTTC. Amino acid sequence: CASSFLPGDDEQYF.